The 24 T cell receptor beta chains below were found in one sample sequenced in a study of technical replicates of blood from several donors. Clones were read by immunoSEQ multiplex PCR, and TCRdb kept only the in-frame ones, dropping some. The sample holds about 70,000 clones, around 96% seen once. The sequenced sample was T cells isolated from PBMCs. These receptors were collected from a human donor in good health.

V usage is TRBV29-1 and J usage is TRBJ2-5, with unresolved D. V lost 4 bases to trimming and J lost 5 bases, with 11 bases between them. Germline V gene sequence: CDR1 SQVTM, CDR2 ANQGSEA. The CDR3 length is 12 residues. The CDR3 DNA reads TGCAGCGTTGGAAGGCCGCGGGAGACCCAGTACTTC. This codes for CSVGRPRETQYF.

V gene TRBV11-2 combines with J gene TRBJ2-7; D is ambiguous. This CDR3 has 14 residues. The V and J ends lost 6 bases and 2 bases respectively, with 14 bases between them. Looked up from germline, CDR1 is SGHAT and CDR2 is FQNNGV. The DNA for the CDR3 is TGTGCCAGCAGTTTCACCAGCGAAACCTACGAGCAGTACTTC. Amino acid sequence: CASSFTSETYEQYF.

The CDR3, as DNA: TGTGCCAGCAGCTTTGCAGGGACCCAGTACTTC. Translation: CASSFAGTQYF. This chain links TRBV5-6 with TRBJ2-5; D unclear. CDR3 length: 11 amino acids. Germline CDR1 and CDR2: SGHDT and YYEEEE. Trimming took off 2 bases at V and 7 bases at J, with 6 bases between the two ends. Using reference TRBV5-6 and TRBJ2-5 for the parts outside the CDR3, the full variable domain is DAGVTQSPTHLIKTRGQQVTLRCSPKSGHDTVSWYQQALGQGPQFIFQYYEEEERQRGNFPDRFSGHQFPNYSSELNVNALLLGDSALYLCASSFAGTQYFGPGTRLLVL.

This chain joins TRBV4-3 and TRBJ1-5; D not certain. The V and J ends lost 0 bases and 3 bases respectively, with 9 bases between them. From germline, CDR1 is LGHNA and CDR2 YSLEER. There are 15 residues in the CDR3. CDR3 sequence (DNA): TGCGCCAGCAGCCAAGATTTAACTTACAATCAGCCCCAGCATTTT. Its protein is CASSQDLTYNQPQHF.

The chain has TRBV11-3 and TRBJ1-2, with a weak D call TRBD1 (5 bases). Germline V gene sequence: CDR1 SGHNT, CDR2 YENEEA. The ends were cut back, 1 base at V and 4 bases at J, with 10 bases in the middle. The CDR3 is 14 residues long. The CDR3 spells CASSLVHQGYGYTF. The CDR3 DNA is TGTGCCAGCAGCTTAGTCCATCAGGGCTATGGCTACACCTTC.

The chain links TRBV4-3 to TRBJ2-7; TRBD2 aligns across 7 bases. The germline V gene has CDR1 LGHNA and CDR2 YSLEER. The CDR3 spans 15 residues. V lost 1 base and J lost 3; bases outside the gene matches: 6. In DNA, the CDR3 is TGCGCCAGCAGCCAAGCCCCAGCGGGGCACTACGAGCAGTACTTC. It translates to CASSQAPAGHYEQYF.

The chain joins TRBV5-4 to TRBJ2-3; the D is unclear. The germline V gene encodes CDR1 SGHNT and CDR2 YYREEE (reference sequence). V shed 3 bases and J shed 2 bases, with 10 bases lying between them. The CDR3 extends over 14 amino acids. The CDR3 reads CASSSTGITDTQYF. In nucleotides, the CDR3 is TGTGCCAGCAGCTCGACTGGAATCACAGATACGCAGTATTTT.

This chain uses TRBV7-6 with TRBJ2-1; no reliable D call. The CDR3 length is 13 residues. V shed 5 bases and J shed 7 bases, with 12 bases lying between them. Germline loops: CDR1 SGHVS, CDR2 FNYEAQ. The CDR3 reads CASSPFIVNEQFF. CDR3 coding DNA: TGTGCCAGCAGCCCGTTTATTGTTAATGAGCAGTTCTTC.

This rearrangement joins TRBV10-3 to TRBJ2-1; 10 bases are shared with TRBD2. The CDR3 extends over 15 amino acids. Trimming took 3 bases from V and 4 from J; bases not matched to a gene: 3. Germline lookup yields CDR1 ENHRY and CDR2 SYGVKD. The CDR3 sequence is CAISDGLAEYNEQFF. CDR3 sequence (DNA): TGTGCCATCAGTGATGGACTAGCGGAATACAATGAGCAGTTCTTC.

The gene calls are TRBV29-1 and TRBJ2-1; perhaps TRBD1 as D (5 bases). Between the trimmed V and J ends, which lost 4 bases and 6 bases, there was a span of 13 bases. This CDR3 has 13 amino acids. Germline CDR1 and CDR2: SQVTM and ANQGSEA. The chain's CDR3 is CSVVRARGNEQFF. CDR3 bases: TGCAGCGTTGTCAGGGCTAGGGGCAATGAGCAGTTCTTC.

The sample holds one count of this clone. The V and J genes are TRBV4-2 and TRBJ2-7, with D possibly being TRBD2 (5 bases). CDR1 LGHNA and CDR2 YNFKEQ come from the germline V gene. V was clipped by 4 bases and J by 1 base, with 14 bases between them. The CDR3 is 15 amino acids. The CDR3 sequence: CASSPLGGHSYEQYF. CDR3 DNA: TGTGCCAGCAGCCCATTAGGCGGGCATTCCTACGAGCAGTACTTC.

The rearrangement uses TRBV30 and TRBJ1-1; 8 bases are a match to TRBD1. With 7 bases clipped from V and 0 bases from J, the junction kept 7 bases outside the gene matches. This CDR3 contains 14 residues. CDR1 and CDR2 (germline): GTSNPN, SVGIG (reference sequence). In DNA form, the CDR3 reads TGTGCCTCCCGGGACAGGTGGATGAACACTGAAGCTTTCTTT. It specifies CASRDRWMNTEAFF.

The gene calls are TRBV7-9 and TRBJ1-2, with no clear D. CDR1 and CDR2 (germline): SEHNR, FQNEAQ (reference sequence). Trimming left V 7 bases short and J 6 bases short, with 15 bases between. CDR3 length: 13 amino acids. The CDR3 DNA follows: TGTGCCAGCATTGAGGAGGGTGTTGATGGCTACACCTTC. This sequence encodes CASIEEGVDGYTF.

This rearrangement joins TRBV28 to TRBJ2-3; D is possibly TRBD1 (6 bases). Germline lookup yields CDR1 MDHEN and CDR2 SYDVKM. The CDR3 loop spans 15 amino acids. Trimming pared 8 bases from V and 4 bases from J, leaving 19 bases between. DNA for the CDR3: TGTGCCAGCGGCCTTTCTCAGGGGTGGGCAGATACGCAGTATTTT. This encodes CASGLSQGWADTQYF.

The V and J genes are TRBV6-6 and TRBJ1-2; 7 bases fit TRBD1. Unmatched junction bases numbered 7, after V lost 3 bases and J lost 0 bases. The CDR3 is 16 amino acids. Germline CDR1 and CDR2: MNHNY and SVGAGI (reference sequence). CDR3 nucleotide sequence: TGTGCCAGCAGTTATGAAGGGGGCGATACTAACTATGGCTACACCTTC. Its protein product is CASSYEGGDTNYGYTF.

This CDR3 reads CASATGSYSYEQYF. CDR3 nucleotides: TGTGCCAGCGCCACAGGGTCGTACTCCTACGAGCAGTACTTC. This rearrangement joins TRBV5-5 to TRBJ2-7, with D maybe TRBD1 (6 bases). CDR3 size: 14 residues. V was clipped by 7 bases and J by 0 bases, with 14 bases between them. The germline CDR1 and CDR2 sequences are SGHKS and YYEKEE (reference sequence).

This clone was found once. CDR3 bases: TGTGCCAGCAGCTTAGGGCCTCCACCGGGACAGGGTGTGGTTCAGCCCCAGCATTTT. It translates to CASSLGPPPGQGVVQPQHF. This rearrangement joins TRBV7-9 to TRBJ1-5, with 9 bases lining up with TRBD1. Germline CDR1 reads SEHNR; CDR2 reads FQNEAQ (reference sequence). This CDR3 is 19 amino acids long. Trimming cost V 1 base and J 6 bases; bases outside gene matches: 16.

The rearrangement joins TRBV4-1 to TRBJ2-3; 8 positions match TRBD2. Germline assignment: CDR1 MGHRA and CDR2 YSYEKL. V was pared by 3 bases and J by 0 bases, with 5 bases of the junction left unmatched. The CDR3 length is 16 residues. CDR3 loop: CASSQGAGGSTDTQYF. The CDR3 DNA is TGCGCCAGCAGCCAGGGGGCGGGAGGCAGCACAGATACGCAGTATTTT.

The V call is TRBV4-1, the J call TRBJ2-7; D remains ambiguous. The CDR3 spans 12 residues. Germline V CDR1 and CDR2: MGHRA, YSYEKL. V was clipped by 1 base and J by 6 bases, with 7 bases between them. The DNA for the CDR3 is TGCGCCAGCAGCCAAGTAGGCGGCGAGCAGTACTTC. Protein: CASSQVGGEQYF.

The V gene is TRBV5-8, the J gene TRBJ2-2, with D tentatively TRBD1 (6 bases). V lost 7 bases and J lost 3, with 16 bases in between. The CDR3 extends over 15 amino acids. Per the germline V gene, CDR1 is SGHTS and CDR2 is YDEGEE. The DNA of the CDR3 is TGTGCCAGCGGCACCGGGACAACTTACACCGGGGAGCTGTTTTTT. This translates into CASGTGTTYTGELFF.

The chain uses TRBV18 and TRBJ2-7; D is unresolved. This CDR3 spans 12 amino acids. The V end lost 2 bases, the J end lost 2 bases, and 4 bases lay between the germline ends. Germline CDR1 KGHSH, CDR2 LQKENI. The CDR3 DNA reads TGTGCCAGCTCACCAAACACCTACGAGCAGTACTTC. Protein product: CASSPNTYEQYF.

The chain carries TRBV5-6 and TRBJ1-1, with D hard to call. The CDR3 spans 13 residues. The germline CDR1 and CDR2 sequences are SGHDT and YYEEEE. Trimming stripped 0 bases from V and 4 bases from J, with 7 bases between. The CDR3 spells CASSLVEGTEAFF. DNA of the CDR3: TGTGCCAGCAGCTTGGTTGAGGGCACTGAAGCTTTCTTT.

This clone appeared once. This sequence joins TRBV29-1 and TRBJ2-7, with 10 nucleotides matching TRBD1. The CDR3 length is 13 residues. V was pared by 5 bases and J by 1 base, with 2 bases of the junction left unmatched. Germline V CDR1 and CDR2: SQVTM, ANQGSEA. Here the CDR3 reads CSVPGQGSYEQYF. In nucleotides, the CDR3 is TGCAGCGTTCCGGGACAGGGGTCCTACGAGCAGTACTTC.

The chain employs TRBV5-1 and TRBJ2-7; D is unclear. Germline assignment: CDR1 SGHRS and CDR2 YFSETQ. The V end lost 1 base, the J end lost 1 base, and 6 bases lay between the germline ends. This CDR3 has 13 residues. CDR3 region: CASSLTPSYEQYF. DNA of the CDR3: TGCGCCAGCAGCTTGACTCCTTCCTACGAGCAGTACTTC.